The entry below gives a single T cell receptor (beta chain) sequence along with its context. Its antigen remains unknown. Positive CCR7 selection of CD45RO-negative cells yielded the naive CD8 cells, and terminally differentiated effector memory CD45RA+ cells were excluded. Deletions cut 3 bases from V and 4 bases from J, with 11 bases between. Germline values: CDR1 MDHEN, CDR2 SYDVKM. CDR3 length equals 14 residues. This record belongs to a study of shared clonotypes between healthy human individuals. Overall study: Donor ages ranged 18 to 49 years: a couple of women, a few men.

The assay was immunoSEQ multiplex PCR, and TCRdb's table has in-frame clones only and misses some. The data contain about 2,200,000 clones, roughly 91% of them singletons. Study-level findings and limits: Inspection by rarefaction showed sorted-subset sequencing to be incomplete despite large depth. In general, naive subsets displayed greater estimated richness than memory subsets did.

The rearrangement uses TRBV28 and TRBJ2-3; D gene uncertain. The clonotype originates from a young man in good health. Some clones in this sample may be carry-over from other donors' samples. Sequencing used naive CD8+ T cells from PBMCs. CDR3: CASSFLGFPDTQYF. Written as DNA, the CDR3 is TGTGCCAGCAGTTTCCTAGGATTCCCAGATACGCAGTATTTT.